This T cell receptor beta chain appears in the sequencing data of a study of T cell responses to AZD1222 COVID-19 vaccine. CDR1 and CDR2 from the germline V gene are LNHDA and SQIVND (reference sequence). The CDR3 has 15 residues. Deletions cut 6 bases from V and 0 bases from J, with 11 bases between. TCRdb's copy holds only in-frame clones and misses some; the assay was immunoSEQ multiplex PCR. This table holds some 110,000 clones, about 91% found once. The clonotype was recovered from an adult in good health. This sequence joins TRBV19 and TRBJ2-2, with D hard to call. The sample in question was peripheral blood, obtained on day 0 of AZD1222 vaccination. The chain's CDR3 is CASSGSWPNTGELFF. The CDR3, as DNA: TGTGCCAGTAGCGGGTCATGGCCGAACACCGGGGAGCTGTTTTTT.